The 21 T cell receptor beta chains below all came from one sample that was sequenced in a study of blood T cell repertoires in COVID-19. Method: immunoSEQ multiplex PCR; TCRdb's copy keeps in-frame clones and lacks some. The sample records 150,000 to 200,000 clones, around 77% being singletons. Sequences were obtained from peripheral blood. These receptors were collected from a man in his sixties or seventies with active or convalescent COVID-19.

This sequence joins TRBV7-9 and TRBJ1-5, with D tentatively TRBD1 (5 bases). Between the trimmed V and J ends, which lost 3 bases and 2 bases, there was a span of 14 bases. Germline CDR1 SEHNR, CDR2 FQNEAQ (reference sequence). The CDR3 runs 16 residues. CDR3 sequence: CASSFTGGRGNQPQHF. The CDR3 DNA sequence: TGTGCCAGCAGCTTCACGGGCGGCAGGGGCAATCAGCCCCAGCATTTT.

This clone appeared a single time. The rearrangement links TRBV27 to TRBJ2-3; 10 positions match TRBD2. The germline CDR1 and CDR2 sequences are MNHEY and SMNVEV (reference sequence). The V gene end was trimmed by 5 bases and the J gene end by 10 bases; junction bases not matched to a gene: 15. The CDR3 runs 16 residues. The CDR3 loop reads CASSTGVAGGNAPQYF. CDR3 nucleotide sequence: TGTGCCAGCAGTACCGGGGTAGCGGGGGGAAATGCTCCGCAGTATTTT.

This rearrangement joins TRBV4-2 to TRBJ1-4, with D unresolved. V dropped 1 base and J dropped 0 bases, with 15 bases sitting between them. This CDR3 contains 18 residues. Germline CDR1 is LGHNA and CDR2 is YNFKEQ. CDR3 region: CASSQGNSQPATNEKLFF. DNA for the CDR3: TGTGCCAGCAGCCAAGGAAATTCACAACCTGCAACTAATGAAAAACTGTTTTTT.

V and J are TRBV5-1 and TRBJ1-3; D is ambiguous. The CDR3 is 14 amino acids. Trimming took off 0 bases at V and 0 bases at J, with 4 bases between the two ends. CDR1 SGHRS and CDR2 YFSETQ come from the germline V gene. CDR3 coding DNA: TGCGCCAGCAGCTTGGACAGCTCTGGAAACACCATATATTTT. It encodes CASSLDSSGNTIYF.

The table lists this clone with a count of one. The rearrangement links TRBV12-3 or TRBV12-4 to TRBJ2-5, with 7 bases fitting TRBD1. V was pared by 6 bases and J by 5 bases, with 0 bases of the junction left unmatched. This CDR3 contains 11 residues. The CDR3 protein is CASRQGETQYF. DNA for the CDR3: TGTGCCAGCAGACAGGGGGAGACCCAGTACTTC.

The V call is TRBV10-3, the J call TRBJ2-7; the match to TRBD2 covers 12 bases. The CDR3 extends over 16 amino acids. The germline gives CDR1 ENHRY, CDR2 SYGVKD. V shed 10 bases, J shed 6 bases, and the junction held 16 bases outside the gene matches. CDR3 in DNA: TGTGCCACCGCCAGACAACTAGCGGGGGGCGGGCTCGAGCAGTACTTC. This encodes CATARQLAGGGLEQYF.

A single count supports this clone. V is TRBV7-3 and J is TRBJ2-1; 11 bases match TRBD2. The CDR3 spans 15 residues. Per the germline V gene, CDR1 is SGHTA and CDR2 is FQGTGA. Unmatched junction bases numbered 2, after V lost 0 bases and J lost 7 bases. The CDR3 region has the DNA TGTGCCAGCAGCTTAACGCGACTAGCGGGGAATGAGCAGTTCTTC. It translates to CASSLTRLAGNEQFF.

V usage is TRBV2 and J usage is TRBJ1-1; perhaps TRBD1 as D (6 bases). The CDR3 has 13 residues. Trimming left V 3 bases short and J 3 bases short, with 8 bases between. Germline CDR1 and CDR2: SNHLY and FYNNEI. CDR3 DNA sequence: TGTGCCAGCAGTGAGAGGGGGTACACTGAAGCTTTCTTT. Protein: CASSERGYTEAFF.

The J gene is TRBJ2-7, the V gene TRBV5-1, with TRBD2 as a possible D gene (6 bases). The CDR3 totals 14 residues. Looked up from germline, CDR1 is SGHRS and CDR2 is YFSETQ. V shed 1 base and J shed 5 bases, with 13 bases lying between them. CDR3 nucleotide sequence: TGCGCCAGCAGCTTGAGCGCGGGGCCCCACGAGCAGTACTTC. Protein sequence: CASSLSAGPHEQYF. Variable domain in full (rest from reference TRBV5-1 and TRBJ2-7): KAGVTQTPRYLIKTRGQQVTLSCSPISGHRSVSWYQQTPGQGLQFLFEYFSETQRNKGNFPGRFSGRQFSNSRSEMNVSTLELGDSALYLCASSLSAGPHEQYFGPGTRLTVT.

The chain uses TRBV7-2 and TRBJ2-6; 7 bases agree with TRBD1. The CDR3 has 17 residues. Germline CDR1 and CDR2: SGHTA and FQGNSA. V lost 6 bases and J lost 0; bases outside the gene matches: 8. This CDR3 reads CASRDRQGYSGANVLTF. The DNA for the CDR3 is TGTGCCAGCAGGGACAGACAGGGCTACTCTGGGGCCAACGTCCTGACTTTC. Full variable domain (outside the CDR3, taken from reference TRBV7-2 and TRBJ2-6): GAGVSQSPSNKVTEKGKDVELRCDPISGHTALYWYRQSLGQGLEFLIYFQGNSAPDKSGLPSDRFSAERTGGSVSTLTIQRTQQEDSAVYLCASRDRQGYSGANVLTFGAGSRLTVL.

The chain carries TRBV3-1 (or the pseudogene TRBV3-2) and TRBJ2-7; D possibly corresponds to TRBD2 (6 bases). The length of the CDR3 is 12 residues. Trimming shortened V by 4 bases and J by 6 bases, and 10 bases separated the two germline ends. From germline, CDR1 is LGHDT and CDR2 YNNKEL (reference sequence). The CDR3 sequence: CASSRVGGEQYF. The CDR3 DNA is TGTGCCAGCAGCCGCGTCGGGGGCGAGCAGTACTTC.

V gene TRBV3-1 (or the pseudogene TRBV3-2) combines with J gene TRBJ1-1; D remains unclear. V was shortened by 4 bases and J by 1 base, with 13 bases between the two germline ends. Germline V CDR1 and CDR2: LGHDT, YNNKEL (reference sequence). The CDR3 runs to 15 residues. The CDR3: CASSRNWQANTEAFF. CDR3 sequence (DNA): TGTGCCAGCAGCCGGAACTGGCAGGCGAACACTGAAGCTTTCTTT.

This clone was detected only once. The V gene is TRBV5-5, the J gene TRBJ2-3; tentative D call: TRBD2 (6 bases). CDR3 size: 16 residues. The germline gives CDR1 SGHKS, CDR2 YYEKEE (reference sequence). The V end lost 5 bases, the J end lost 0 bases, and 16 bases lay between the germline ends. This CDR3 reads CASSFTRGTSTDTQYF. The CDR3 DNA reads TGTGCCAGCAGTTTCACGCGGGGAACTAGCACAGATACGCAGTATTTT.

V is TRBV9 and J is TRBJ1-1, with D unresolved. Trimming removed 0 bases from V and 4 bases from J, with 7 bases in between. There are 13 residues in the CDR3. Per the germline V gene, CDR1 is SGDLS and CDR2 is YYNGEE. This chain's CDR3 is CASSVVPGTEAFF. The CDR3 bases are TGTGCCAGCAGCGTAGTTCCGGGCACTGAAGCTTTCTTT.

V and J are TRBV19 and TRBJ2-7; tentatively, D is TRBD2 (5 bases). This CDR3 spans 16 amino acids. Trimming removed 1 base at V and 6 bases at J, with 19 bases between. CDR1 LNHDA and CDR2 SQIVND come from the germline V gene (reference sequence). CDR3: CASSIVGNDPLGEQYF. The CDR3 coding sequence is TGTGCCAGTAGTATAGTCGGGAATGATCCTCTCGGCGAGCAGTACTTC.

The rearrangement uses TRBV5-1 and TRBJ2-7; the D gene is possibly TRBD2 (6 bases). The ends were cut back, 0 bases at V and 6 bases at J, with 13 bases in the middle. CDR3 length: 14 amino acids. Germline assignment: CDR1 SGHRS and CDR2 YFSETQ. The CDR3 DNA reads TGCGCCAGCAGCTTGGACGGGAGAGATGGCGAGCAGTACTTC. Translation gives CASSLDGRDGEQYF.

The rearrangement links TRBV29-1 to TRBJ1-2; D might be TRBD1 (6 bases). The V gene's germline CDR1 is SQVTM and CDR2 ANQGSEA. V was pared by 1 base and J by 8 bases, with 11 bases between. The CDR3 is made up of 12 amino acids. CDR3 DNA sequence: TGCAGCGTTGAAGGGCAGGGGAACGGCTACACCTTC. Protein sequence: CSVEGQGNGYTF.

This chain connects TRBV30 to TRBJ2-1; D possibly corresponds to TRBD1 (5 bases). V lost 0 bases and J lost 7, with 10 bases in between. CDR1 is GTSNPN and CDR2 is SVGIG in the germline V gene (reference sequence). CDR3 length: 13 residues. As DNA, the CDR3 is TGTGCCTGGAGTGTTTCAGGGAATAATGAGCAGTTCTTC. It yields the protein CAWSVSGNNEQFF. Full variable domain (missing parts from reference TRBV30 and TRBJ2-1): SQTIHQWPATLVQPVGSPLSLECTVEGTSNPNLYWYRQAAGRGLQLLFYSVGIGQISSEVPQNLSASRPQDRQFILSSKKLLLSDSGFYLCAWSVSGNNEQFFGPGTRLTVL.

This clone was observed a single time. The chain couples TRBV29-1 to TRBJ1-2, with 7 bases that match TRBD1. CDR1 SQVTM and CDR2 ANQGSEA come from the germline V gene. The J segment lost 2 bases and the V segment lost 3 bases, leaving 12 bases of the junction unmatched. This CDR3 contains 16 residues. In nucleotides, the CDR3 is TGCAGCGTTGACCGGGACAGCAGAGCCCTGAACTATGGCTACACCTTC. Residues: CSVDRDSRALNYGYTF.

CDR3: CASSIGIAGDTQYF. The CDR3 bases are TGTGCCAGTAGTATAGGAATAGCCGGCGATACGCAGTATTTT. The V call is TRBV19, the J call TRBJ2-3; D gene ambiguous. This CDR3 comprises 14 residues. Germline loops: CDR1 LNHDA, CDR2 SQIVND (reference sequence). The V gene lost 1 base and the J gene lost 6 bases, with 11 bases spanning the gap.

The chain carries TRBV18 and TRBJ2-3; D is ambiguous. This CDR3 is built from 13 residues. Trimming removed 5 bases from V and 6 bases from J, with 12 bases in between. Germline loops: CDR1 KGHSH, CDR2 LQKENI. The CDR3 coding sequence is TGTGCCAGCTCAGAGCGCTATTCCGATACGCAGTATTTT. Its translation: CASSERYSDTQYF.